This T cell receptor (beta chain) was sequenced during a study of blood T cell repertoires in COVID-19. In the study overall: The United States, Italy and Spain were the sources of the acute and convalescent COVID-19 samples. T cells, B-cell-depleted T cells, or PBMCs provided the cDNA or gDNA that served as material.

Between the trimmed V and J ends, which lost 2 bases and 3 bases, there was a span of 10 bases. This CDR3 has 14 amino acids. Germline V CDR1 and CDR2: MDHEN, SYDVKM. In the original processing: Reference gene primer amplification gave nucleated cell count estimates. Sequencing was performed with immunoSEQ multiplex PCR; in TCRdb, only in-frame clones are kept and a portion is missing. The V and J calls and clone size are taken from that table; D and trimming were inferred from the DNA. The sample records about 380,000 clones, approximately 80% being singletons. The receptor comes from a human donor with acute or convalescent COVID-19. The donor label of this sample is uncertain. The material sequenced was peripheral blood. The chain employs TRBV28 and TRBJ1-1; D unresolved. Here the CDR3 DNA reads TGTGCCAGCAGTTTAGGGCATTCTTACACTGAAGCTTTCTTT. It codes for CASSLGHSYTEAFF.